This TCR beta chain appears in the sequencing data of a study of human T cells and chemical hapten exposure. Study details: Largely, small differences in pooled library volume made per-sample TCR yields vary. Regarding the study as a whole: Versus controls, significantly more large CDR3 similarity clusters arose from expanded TCRs.

The CDR3 runs to 14 residues. The trim removed 8 bases at V and 0 bases at J, leaving 1 base unmatched. The germline CDR1 and CDR2 sequences are SEHNR and FQNEAQ (reference sequence). Time point in this sample: patch test 1, 2 weeks after DPC sensitization. Sample treatment: therapeutic diphenylcyclopropenone sensitization with weekly scalp DPC. Extraction of total RNA was performed on unfractionated whole blood. About this clonotype: What it binds is unknown.

The library labeled individual cDNA molecules by adding unique molecular identifiers to them. TCRdb independently ran MiXCR on the RACE reads; one entry per CDR3 protein. This sample has 85,000 to 100,000 distinct CDR3 sequences, with roughly 12% found just once. The rearrangement uses TRBV7-9 and TRBJ1-3; 10 positions match TRBD1. The source was whole blood, collected in connection with sensitization to the hapten diphenylcyclopropenone (DPC). This TCR was recovered from a woman in her 40s with alopecia areata. Some clones in this sample may be carry-over from other donors' samples. The CDR3 loop reads CASRQGASGNTIYF. The CDR3, as DNA: TGTGCCAGCCGACAGGGGGCCTCTGGAAACACCATATATTTT.